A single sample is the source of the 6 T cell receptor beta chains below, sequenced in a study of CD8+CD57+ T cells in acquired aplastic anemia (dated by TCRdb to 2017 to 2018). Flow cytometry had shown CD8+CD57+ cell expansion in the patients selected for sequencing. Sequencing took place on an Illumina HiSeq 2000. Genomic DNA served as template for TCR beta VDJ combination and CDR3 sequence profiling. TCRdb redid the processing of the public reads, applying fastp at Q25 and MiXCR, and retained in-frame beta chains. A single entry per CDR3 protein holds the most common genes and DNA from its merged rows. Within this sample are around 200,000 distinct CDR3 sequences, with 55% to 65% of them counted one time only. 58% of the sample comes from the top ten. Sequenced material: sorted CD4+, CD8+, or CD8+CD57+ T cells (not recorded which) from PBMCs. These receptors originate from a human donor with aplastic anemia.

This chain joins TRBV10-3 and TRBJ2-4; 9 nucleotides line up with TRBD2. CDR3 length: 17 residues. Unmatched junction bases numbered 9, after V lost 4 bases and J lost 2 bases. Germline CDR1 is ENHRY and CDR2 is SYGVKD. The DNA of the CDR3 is TGTGCCATCAGTGGTTCCGTCGCGGGGGGGACCAAAAACATTCAGTACTTC. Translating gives CAISGSVAGGTKNIQYF.

CDR3 DNA sequence: TGTGCCAGCAGCGAGACTAGCGGGAGGGCTGGTGAGACCCAGTACTTC. It yields the protein CASSETSGRAGETQYF. This chain joins TRBV9 and TRBJ2-5, with TRBD2 matching over 14 bases. With 3 bases clipped from V and 5 bases from J, the junction kept 6 bases outside the gene matches. The CDR3 contains 16 residues. Germline loops: CDR1 SGDLS, CDR2 YYNGEE.

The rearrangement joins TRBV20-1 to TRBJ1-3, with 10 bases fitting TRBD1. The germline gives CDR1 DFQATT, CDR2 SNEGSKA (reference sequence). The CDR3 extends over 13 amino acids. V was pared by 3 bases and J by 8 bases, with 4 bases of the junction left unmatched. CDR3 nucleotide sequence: TGCAGTGCTAGGGAGGACAGGGGGGACACCATATATTTT. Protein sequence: CSAREDRGDTIYF.

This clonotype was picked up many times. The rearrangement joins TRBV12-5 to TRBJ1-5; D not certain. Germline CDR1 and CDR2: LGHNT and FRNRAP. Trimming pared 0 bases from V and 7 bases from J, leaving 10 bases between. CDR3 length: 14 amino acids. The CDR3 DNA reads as TGTGCTAGTGGTTTGGTACTGGGTAGCCAGCCCCAGCATTTT. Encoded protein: CASGLVLGSQPQHF.

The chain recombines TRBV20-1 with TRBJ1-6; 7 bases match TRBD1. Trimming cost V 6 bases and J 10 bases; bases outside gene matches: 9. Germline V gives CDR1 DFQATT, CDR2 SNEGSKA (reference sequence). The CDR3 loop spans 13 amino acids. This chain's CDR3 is CSALQGLGSPLHF. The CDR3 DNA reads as TGCAGTGCCTTACAGGGGTTAGGGTCACCCCTCCACTTT.

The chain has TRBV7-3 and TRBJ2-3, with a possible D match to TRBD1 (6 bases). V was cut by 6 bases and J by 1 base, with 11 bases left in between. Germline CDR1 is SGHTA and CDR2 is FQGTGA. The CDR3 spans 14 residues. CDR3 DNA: TGTGCCAGCAGACGGACAGTGGGCACAGATACGCAGTATTTT. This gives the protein CASRRTVGTDTQYF. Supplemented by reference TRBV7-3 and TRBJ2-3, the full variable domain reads GAGVSQTPSNKVTEKGKYVELRCDPISGHTALYWYRQSLGQGPEFLIYFQGTGAADDSGLPNDRFFAVRPEGSVSTLKIQRTERGDSAVYLCASRRTVGTDTQYFGPGTRLTVL.